This T cell receptor (beta chain) was identified during a study of blood T cells in healthy people across ages (dated by TCRdb to the mid-2010s). Context from the whole study: In model experiments, template switching captured roughly one uniquely barcoded TCR beta cDNA molecule for every two T cells. The study measured age-related changes in TCR beta repertoire diversity using deep sequencing normalized with unique cDNA molecular identifiers. Donors were grouped into four age groups: young (average 16 years), middle-aged (about 40), aged (roughly 67) and long-lived (approximately 78). To avoid experimental bias, donors of different ages were distributed randomly across sequencing lanes. Two additional independent replicas of 1 million unique cDNA reads from the same blood draw were analyzed for two donors (one aged 18 to 30 and one aged 80 or older). The research as a whole found: Conclusive comparison of naive and antigen-experienced compartments was prevented by the profiling of bulk unsorted PBMCs. As age increased, observed TCR beta diversity per million T cells dropped in a roughly linear way, and a significant reduction was already evident by age 40. A strong correlation was found between observed TCR beta diversity and the percentage of naive T cells measured by flow cytometry. Because the CMV infection status of the donors was unknown, age-related changes in expanded clonotypes may potentially have been confounded. Compared with the aged group, the long-lived group had more naive CD4+ T cells, fewer expanded clones and increased TCR diversity, a pattern suggesting age selection. Estimates of total diversity based on one million sequenced T cells were regarded as lower bounds and as underestimates.

Of note for this clonotype: The clone's antigen remains unknown. No much larger clone exists at a distance of one base, and base qualities are not known.

The donors were around 39 Caucasian individuals from Russia, aged roughly 6 to 100 years, who were systemically healthy. Ten milliliters of peripheral blood were drawn from each donor into EDTA-treated Vacutainer tubes. Ficoll-Paque density-gradient centrifugation was used to isolate PBMCs, with at least 6.5 million per sample. Trizol reagent was used to extract total RNA from the PBMCs, yielding at least 6 micrograms per sample. For every donor, flow cytometry on a PBMC aliquot measured the percentage of naive CD45RAhigh/CD27high T cells. From the germline V gene (reference sequence), CDR1 is SEHNR and CDR2 is FQNEAQ. Trimming removed 1 base from V and 9 bases from J; the gene matches leave 5 bases unexplained. Spanning cysteine to phenylalanine, the CDR3 consists of 14 amino acids. Just the 42-base CDR3 DNA is kept, in frame starting at base 1. Receptor amplification or capture employed 5' RACE. Reads for this sample came from an Illumina HiSeq 2500. The second PCR ran for roughly 7 to 12 cycles and used a J-beta primer mix along with a sample-barcoded 5' primer. A unique molecular identifier was introduced onto each TCR beta cDNA molecule by a template-switch 5' adaptor carrying 12 random nucleotides. Each sample yielded at least 2.5 million CDR3-containing paired-end reads. The Mint cDNA synthesis kit, primed by a TRBC-specific oligonucleotide, was used to synthesize first-strand cDNA from all RNA. After uracil-DNA glycosylase treatment, a first 18-cycle PCR used universal primers M1SS and BC2_uni_R on all cDNA. The authors' analysis ran thus. For normalization, 1 million high-quality reads, each with a distinct molecular identifier, were randomly selected from each sample. Instead of being binned into consensus sequences, reads with shared molecular identifiers were discarded. MiTCR, with a Q25 quality threshold and the strictest error-elimination algorithm, was used for CDR3 identification, clonotype clustering and error correction. Lower-bound total TCR beta diversity was estimated with a nonparametric unseen species model using Euler transformation. TCRdb reran the public reads through fastp at Q25 and MiXCR, keeping productive beta chains. Rows are unified per CDR3 protein, each entry keeping the most common DNA and genes. None of the V and J calls come from the authors' own analysis; TCRdb made them. The sample yields over 1,200,000 distinct CDR3 sequences; roughly 64% were counted once. The top ten constitute about 6.7% of the sample.

In this chain, TRBV7-9 is recombined with TRBJ2-1, and 8 bases in between align with TRBD2. Specimen: blood. The clonotype was recovered from a man aged 18 to 29 in good health. The bases are TGTGCCAGCAGCTTAGGTGGCGGGGGGAGTGAGCAGTTCTTC. Translated, this is CASSLGGGGSEQFF. With the rest looked up from the reference TRBV7-9 and TRBJ2-1 genes rather than sequenced, the full variable domain is DTGVSQNPRHKITKRGQNVTFRCDPISEHNRLYWYRQTLGQGPEFLTYFQNEAQLEKSRLLSDRFSAERPKGSFSTLEIQRTEQGDSAMYLCASSLGGGGSEQFFGPGTRLTVL.